The 27 T cell receptor beta chains below all came from one sample that was sequenced in a study of cytomegalovirus exposure and HLA in healthy donors. The PCR ran on 60 Vbeta and 13 Jbeta primers. Some clones are missing from TCRdb's copy, which holds only in-frame ones; the method was immunoSEQ multiplex PCR. Among about 170,000 clones listed, around four fifths were seen once. Input material: PBMCs. The receptors derive from a boy aged 2 to 10 in good health and CMV-seronegative.

This chain links TRBV19 with TRBJ1-5; 10 positions agree with TRBD1. Germline CDR1 and CDR2: LNHDA and SQIVND (reference sequence). The CDR3 runs to 17 residues. V dropped 5 bases and J dropped 6; count of bases not matched to a gene: 13. The CDR3 reads CASSFKKLTGGTQPQHF. CDR3 sequence (DNA): TGTGCCAGTAGTTTCAAGAAACTGACAGGGGGCACTCAGCCCCAGCATTTT.

The CDR3, as DNA: TGTGCCTGGAGTGAGACAGGTTTTAACTATGGCTACACCTTC. Translating gives CAWSETGFNYGYTF. V gene TRBV30 combines with J gene TRBJ1-2; TRBD1 is a possible D gene (6 bases). The CDR3 covers 14 residues. The ends were cut back, 1 base at V and 1 base at J, with 10 bases in the middle. Germline loops: CDR1 GTSNPN, CDR2 SVGIG (reference sequence).

The chain links TRBV2 to TRBJ2-5; 8 bases match TRBD2. CDR1 SNHLY and CDR2 FYNNEI come from the germline V gene. V lost 5 bases to trimming and J lost 5 bases; unmatched junction nucleotides: 13. The length of the CDR3 is 16 residues. The CDR3 nucleotides are TGTGCCAGCAGTCCTACGGGACTAGTGGGGGCTGAGACCCAGTACTTC. Translating it yields CASSPTGLVGAETQYF.

This clone appeared a single time. This rearrangement joins TRBV30 to TRBJ2-5, with D possibly TRBD1 on 5 matching bases. CDR1 is GTSNPN, CDR2 SVGIG, per germline (reference sequence). The CDR3 runs to 13 residues. V lost 0 bases to trimming and J lost 5 bases, with 10 bases between them. CDR3 in amino acids: CAWSVAGLETQYF. CDR3 sequence (DNA): TGTGCCTGGAGTGTAGCAGGGTTGGAGACCCAGTACTTC.

The rearrangement joins TRBV15 to TRBJ2-3, with 7 nucleotides matching TRBD2. Germline V gene sequence: CDR1 LNHNV, CDR2 YYDKDF (reference sequence). Trimming took 0 bases from V and 0 from J; bases not matched to a gene: 3. This CDR3 has 16 amino acids. DNA of the CDR3: TGTGCCACCAGCAGAGATCGGACTAGTAGCACAGATACGCAGTATTTT. Translation gives CATSRDRTSSTDTQYF.

CDR3 DNA sequence: TGTGCCAGTAGTATCCAGGACAGGGATGAGACCCAGTACTTC. Protein product: CASSIQDRDETQYF. V and J are TRBV19 and TRBJ2-5, with 8 bases fitting TRBD1. V lost 3 bases and J lost 5; bases outside the gene matches: 5. Germline CDR1 is LNHDA and CDR2 is SQIVND (reference sequence). This CDR3 region has 14 residues.

This chain uses TRBV25-1 with TRBJ1-1, with D unresolved. The V end was cut by 1 base, the J end by 11 bases, with 11 bases between. Germline CDR1 and CDR2: MGHDK and SYGVNS. The CDR3 sequence is 12 residues long. The CDR3 sequence: CASSESSRQAFF. For the CDR3, the DNA is TGTGCCAGCAGTGAATCGTCCCGCCAGGCTTTCTTT.

CDR3 in amino acids: CASSLVGGVFGNQPQHF. CDR3 coding DNA: TGTGCCAGCAGCTTAGTGGGGGGGGTCTTCGGCAATCAGCCCCAGCATTTT. The chain recombines TRBV7-4 with TRBJ1-5, with D tentatively TRBD1 (5 bases). The CDR3 extends over 17 amino acids. Per the germline V gene, CDR1 is SGHVT and CDR2 is SQSDAQ. The V end lost 1 base, the J end lost 2 bases, and 15 bases lay between the germline ends.

The rearrangement joins TRBV5-4 to TRBJ1-1; 8 nucleotides align to TRBD1. CDR3 size: 13 residues. Germline V CDR1 and CDR2: SGHNT, YYREEE (reference sequence). J was trimmed by 5 bases and V by 9 bases; bases with no gene match: 9. For the CDR3, the DNA is TGTGCCACCGAGACAGGGGCCGGGACTGAAGCTTTCTTT. Protein: CATETGAGTEAFF.

Only a few counts were recorded for this clone. V usage is TRBV4-1 and J usage is TRBJ2-7, with D possibly being TRBD2 (6 bases). V was trimmed by 1 base and J by 2 bases, leaving 9 bases between them. CDR3 length: 14 amino acids. Germline loops: CDR1 MGHRA, CDR2 YSYEKL. DNA of the CDR3: TGCGCCAGCAGCCAAGCCGGGAGCACCTACGAGCAGTACTTC. As protein: CASSQAGSTYEQYF.

This clone was detected once. The rearrangement uses TRBV6-1 and TRBJ1-2; unclear D gene. This CDR3 contains 13 residues. Germline loops: CDR1 MNHNS, CDR2 SASEGT. Trimming pared 6 bases from V and 5 bases from J, leaving 13 bases between. The CDR3 DNA reads TGTGCCAGCAGGACCGCAGCGACTTATGGCTACACCTTC. It translates to CASRTAATYGYTF.

The gene calls are TRBV10-3 and TRBJ1-2, with TRBD1 identical over 8 bases. Trimming took 1 base from V and 8 from J; bases not matched to a gene: 6. The germline V gene has CDR1 ENHRY and CDR2 SYGVKD. CDR3 length: 14 residues. CDR3 coding DNA: TGTGCCATCAGTGAGTTCGGGACAGGTGAGGGCTACACCTTC. This translates into CAISEFGTGEGYTF.

The V call is TRBV2, the J call TRBJ2-7; possibly TRBD2 for D (5 bases). Per the germline V gene, CDR1 is SNHLY and CDR2 is FYNNEI. V lost 5 bases and J 3 bases, leaving 8 bases between the germline ends. The CDR3 sequence is 12 residues long. CDR3 in amino acids: CASSTEGYEQYF. Here the CDR3 DNA reads TGTGCCAGCAGTACCGAGGGCTACGAGCAGTACTTC.

The chain uses TRBV6-5 and TRBJ2-5, with TRBD2 identical over 13 bases. Germline CDR1 reads MNHEY; CDR2 reads SVGAGI. The CDR3 covers 16 residues. V gave up 4 bases and J gave up 5 bases; unmatched junction bases: 7. The CDR3 bases are TGTGCCAGCAGTTCACCGGGACTAGCGGGGTACGAGACCCAGTACTTC. The encoded protein is CASSSPGLAGYETQYF.

The rearrangement links TRBV4-3 to TRBJ2-1, with 11 bases lining up with TRBD2. The CDR3 length is 15 residues. The germline V gene has CDR1 LGHNA and CDR2 YSLEER. After removal of 5 bases from V and 2 bases from J, the junction contained 2 bases not matched to a gene. DNA for the CDR3: TGCGCCAGCAGCTTAGCGGGAGGGACCTACAATGAGCAGTTCTTC. The encoded protein is CASSLAGGTYNEQFF.

The rearrangement links TRBV5-6 to TRBJ2-3, with D hard to call. Between the trimmed V and J ends, which lost 4 bases and 5 bases, there was a span of 11 bases. The CDR3 loop spans 13 amino acids. The germline V gene encodes CDR1 SGHDT and CDR2 YYEEEE. The CDR3 DNA follows: TGTGCCAGCAGCCCGACTGGAAGAGATACGCAGTATTTT. It is translated as CASSPTGRDTQYF.

This sequence joins TRBV10-3 and TRBJ2-1, with 7 bases lining up with TRBD2. The V gene's germline CDR1 is ENHRY and CDR2 SYGVKD. Trimming removed 3 bases from V and 6 bases from J; junction bases left unmatched: 5. This CDR3 is built from 14 residues. Here the CDR3 reads CAISENSGVNEQFF. The DNA for the CDR3 is TGTGCCATCAGTGAAAACAGCGGGGTCAATGAGCAGTTCTTC.

The chain combines TRBV15 with TRBJ2-3; 8 bases agree with TRBD2. Germline V gene sequence: CDR1 LNHNV, CDR2 YYDKDF (reference sequence). The CDR3 runs 14 residues. The V and J ends lost 11 bases and 2 bases, in that order; junction bases with no gene match: 9. CDR3 sequence (DNA): TGTGCCGTGAAGGCGGGAGGTATCACAGATACGCAGTATTTT. Protein: CAVKAGGITDTQYF.

This clone has more than one count but fewer than ten. The V call is TRBV5-1, the J call TRBJ2-3, with D maybe TRBD1 (6 bases). This CDR3 has 16 residues. The V and J ends lost 0 bases and 0 bases respectively, with 11 bases between them. CDR1 is SGHRS, CDR2 YFSETQ, per germline. DNA for the CDR3: TGCGCCAGCAGCTTGGACGGACAGAGAAGCACAGATACGCAGTATTTT. Translation gives CASSLDGQRSTDTQYF. The full variable domain, its missing parts supplied by reference TRBV5-1 and TRBJ2-3, is KAGVTQTPRYLIKTRGQQVTLSCSPISGHRSVSWYQQTPGQGLQFLFEYFSETQRNKGNFPGRFSGRQFSNSRSEMNVSTLELGDSALYLCASSLDGQRSTDTQYFGPGTRLTVL.

V is TRBV16 and J is TRBJ2-7; 8 bases fit TRBD1. The CDR3 contains 15 residues. The V gene end was trimmed by 1 base and the J gene end by 7 bases; junction bases not matched to a gene: 9. Germline V CDR1 and CDR2: KGHSY, FQNENV. The chain's CDR3 is CASSQFRQGTSEQYV. For the CDR3, the DNA is TGTGCCAGCAGCCAATTTCGACAGGGGACTTCAGAGCAGTACGTC.

J is TRBJ1-3 and V is TRBV4-3; 8 bases are shared with TRBD1. Germline CDR1 is LGHNA and CDR2 is YSLEER. This CDR3 comprises 16 residues. Trimming at V came to 0 bases and at J to 4 bases, leaving 5 bases not matched to a gene. The CDR3 loop is CASSQDRGHKGNTIYF. The DNA for the CDR3 is TGCGCCAGCAGCCAAGACAGGGGGCATAAGGGAAACACCATATATTTT.

This chain uses TRBV19 with TRBJ1-2; D ambiguous. The V gene lost 3 bases and the J gene lost 1 base, with 18 bases spanning the gap. The CDR3 sequence is 17 residues long. Looked up from germline, CDR1 is LNHDA and CDR2 is SQIVND (reference sequence). The CDR3 sequence is CASSMRFPPGFNYGYTF. The CDR3 nucleotides read TGTGCCAGTAGTATGAGGTTCCCACCGGGTTTTAACTATGGCTACACCTTC.

The genes are TRBV9 and TRBJ2-1; 10 bases agree with TRBD2. Looked up from germline, CDR1 is SGDLS and CDR2 is YYNGEE. The CDR3 runs to 17 residues. Trimming removed 0 bases from V and 9 bases from J; junction bases left unmatched: 12. In nucleotides, the CDR3 is TGTGCCAGCAGCGTAGTGGGTGGAAGCGGGAGGGGGAGTGAGCAGTTCTTC. Amino acids: CASSVVGGSGRGSEQFF.

The chain has TRBV7-2 and TRBJ1-1; 7 nucleotides agree with TRBD1. With V trimmed by 2 bases and J by 0 bases, 6 bases remained unmatched. Germline-derived CDR1 and CDR2 are SGHTA and FQGNSA. The CDR3 extends over 16 amino acids. Here the CDR3 DNA reads TGTGCCAGCAGCTTACTACAGGGGCTCATGAACACTGAAGCTTTCTTT. Its protein is CASSLLQGLMNTEAFF.

Only one count was recorded for this clone. This sequence joins TRBV5-1 and TRBJ1-3, with 10 bases that match TRBD1. From germline, CDR1 is SGHRS and CDR2 YFSETQ. This CDR3 region has 18 residues. J gave up 3 bases and V 2 bases, and 11 bases lay outside the gene matches. Here the CDR3 DNA reads TGCGCCAGCAGCTTTGACCTACAGACAGGGGGCGTTGGAAACACCATATATTTT. It is translated as CASSFDLQTGGVGNTIYF.

This clone has only one observation. V gene TRBV29-1 combines with J gene TRBJ1-1; 7 positions match TRBD1. The CDR3 consists of 13 residues. The V and J ends lost 5 bases and 1 base, in that order; junction bases with no gene match: 4. CDR1 and CDR2 (germline): SQVTM, ANQGSEA. The chain's CDR3 is CSVQTGANTEAFF. The CDR3 nucleotides read TGCAGCGTTCAAACAGGGGCGAACACTGAAGCTTTCTTT.

The genes are TRBV7-9 and TRBJ2-3; D gene ambiguous. This CDR3 region has 16 residues. Trimming stripped 4 bases from V and 1 base from J, with 15 bases between. CDR1 and CDR2 from the germline V gene are SEHNR and FQNEAQ (reference sequence). The CDR3 spells CASSSITAAGTDTQYF. CDR3 DNA sequence: TGTGCCAGCAGCTCCATTACCGCTGCGGGCACAGATACGCAGTATTTT.